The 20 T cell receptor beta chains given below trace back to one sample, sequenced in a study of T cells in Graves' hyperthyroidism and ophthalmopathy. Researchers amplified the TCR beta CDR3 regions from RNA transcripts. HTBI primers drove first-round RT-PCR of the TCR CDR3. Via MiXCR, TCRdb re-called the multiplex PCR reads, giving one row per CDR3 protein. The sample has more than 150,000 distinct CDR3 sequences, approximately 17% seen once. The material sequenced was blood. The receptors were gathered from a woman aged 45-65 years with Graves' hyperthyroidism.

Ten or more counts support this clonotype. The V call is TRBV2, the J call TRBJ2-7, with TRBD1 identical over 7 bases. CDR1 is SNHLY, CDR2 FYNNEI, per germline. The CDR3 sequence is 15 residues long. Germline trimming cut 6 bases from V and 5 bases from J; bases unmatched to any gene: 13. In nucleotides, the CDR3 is TGTGCCAGCAGGGAGGACAGGAAACTAATTAACGAGCAGTACTTC. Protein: CASREDRKLINEQYF. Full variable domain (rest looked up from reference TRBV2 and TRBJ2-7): EPEVTQTPSHQVTQMGQEVILRCVPISNHLYFYWYRQILGQKVEFLVSFYNNEISEKSEIFDDQFSVERPDGSNFTLKIRSTKLEDSAMYFCASREDRKLINEQYFGPGTRLTVT.

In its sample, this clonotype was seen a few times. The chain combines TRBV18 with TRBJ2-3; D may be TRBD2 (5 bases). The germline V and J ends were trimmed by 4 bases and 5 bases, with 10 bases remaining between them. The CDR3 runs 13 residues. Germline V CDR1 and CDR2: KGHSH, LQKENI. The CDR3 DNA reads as TGTGCCAGCTCACGTTTACGGGGAGATACGCAGTATTTT. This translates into CASSRLRGDTQYF.

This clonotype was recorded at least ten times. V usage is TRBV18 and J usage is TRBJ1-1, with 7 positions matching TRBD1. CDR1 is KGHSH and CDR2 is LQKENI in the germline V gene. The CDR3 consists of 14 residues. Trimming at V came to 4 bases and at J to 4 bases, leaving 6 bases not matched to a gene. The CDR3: CASSLAAGGTEAFF. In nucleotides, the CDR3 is TGTGCCAGCTCACTCGCGGCAGGGGGCACTGAAGCTTTCTTT.

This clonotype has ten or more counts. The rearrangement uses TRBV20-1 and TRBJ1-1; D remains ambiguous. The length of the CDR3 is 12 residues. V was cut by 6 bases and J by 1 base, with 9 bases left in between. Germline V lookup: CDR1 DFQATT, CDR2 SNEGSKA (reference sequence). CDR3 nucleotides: TGCAGTGCCCCCCCAGGGAACACTGAAGCTTTCTTT. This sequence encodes CSAPPGNTEAFF.

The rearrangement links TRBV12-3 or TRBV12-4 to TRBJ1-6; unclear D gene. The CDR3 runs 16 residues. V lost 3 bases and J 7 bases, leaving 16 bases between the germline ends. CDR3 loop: CASSLLWQTGNSPLHF. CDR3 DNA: TGTGCCAGCAGTTTGTTGTGGCAAACTGGGAATTCACCCCTCCACTTT.

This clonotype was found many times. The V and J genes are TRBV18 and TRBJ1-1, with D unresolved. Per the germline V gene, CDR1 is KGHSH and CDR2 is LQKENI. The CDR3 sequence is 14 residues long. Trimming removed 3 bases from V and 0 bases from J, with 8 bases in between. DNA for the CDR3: TGTGCCAGCTCACCTCAGAAACTGAACACTGAAGCTTTCTTT. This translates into CASSPQKLNTEAFF.

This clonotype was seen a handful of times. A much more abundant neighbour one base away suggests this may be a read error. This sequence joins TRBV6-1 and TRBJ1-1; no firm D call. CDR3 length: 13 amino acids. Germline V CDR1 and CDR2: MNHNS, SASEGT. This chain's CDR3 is CASSDDRFTEASF. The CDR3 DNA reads TGTGCCAGCAGTGATGATCGATTCACTGAAGCTTCCTTT.

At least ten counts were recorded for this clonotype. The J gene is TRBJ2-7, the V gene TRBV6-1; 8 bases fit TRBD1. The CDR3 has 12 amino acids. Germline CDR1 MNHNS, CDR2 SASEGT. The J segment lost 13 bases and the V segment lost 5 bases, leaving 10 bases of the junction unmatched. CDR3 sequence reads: CASSSDSGTGYF. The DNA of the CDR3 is TGTGCCAGCAGTTCCGACTCCGGGACAGGATACTTC.

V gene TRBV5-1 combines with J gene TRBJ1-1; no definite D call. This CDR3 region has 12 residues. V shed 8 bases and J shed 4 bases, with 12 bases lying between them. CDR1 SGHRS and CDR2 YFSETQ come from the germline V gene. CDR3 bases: TGCGCCAGGACCGGAGGAGGCACTGAAGCTTTCTTT. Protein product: CARTGGGTEAFF.

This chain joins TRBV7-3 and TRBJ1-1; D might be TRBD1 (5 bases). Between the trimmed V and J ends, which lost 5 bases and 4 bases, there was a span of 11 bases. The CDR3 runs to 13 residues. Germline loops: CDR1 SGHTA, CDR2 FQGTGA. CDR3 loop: CASSPAGPTEAFF. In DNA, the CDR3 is TGTGCCAGCAGCCCCGCAGGGCCCACTGAAGCTTTCTTT.

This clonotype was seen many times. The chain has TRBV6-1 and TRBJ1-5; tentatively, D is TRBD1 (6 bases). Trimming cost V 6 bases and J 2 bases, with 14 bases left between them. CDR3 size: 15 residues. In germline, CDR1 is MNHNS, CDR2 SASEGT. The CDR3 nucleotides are TGTGCCAGCAGGTTCGACAGGTATGGCAATCAGCCCCAGCATTTT. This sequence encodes CASRFDRYGNQPQHF.

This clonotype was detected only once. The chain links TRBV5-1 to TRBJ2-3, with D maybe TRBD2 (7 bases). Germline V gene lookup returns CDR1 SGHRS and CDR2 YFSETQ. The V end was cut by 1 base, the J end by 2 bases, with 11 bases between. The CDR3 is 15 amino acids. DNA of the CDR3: TGCGCCAGCAGCTTGAGGGGGGGGTTCACAGATACGCAGTATTTT. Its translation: CASSLRGGFTDTQYF.

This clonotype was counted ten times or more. For the CDR3, the DNA is TGTGCCAGTAGTATCACAGGGGTGGGAACTGAAGCTTTCTTT. Protein sequence: CASSITGVGTEAFF. The gene calls are TRBV19 and TRBJ1-1; TRBD1 matches 7 bases. The CDR3 spans 14 residues. Germline-derived CDR1 and CDR2 are LNHDA and SQIVND (reference sequence). The V and J ends lost 3 bases and 5 bases, in that order; junction bases with no gene match: 6.

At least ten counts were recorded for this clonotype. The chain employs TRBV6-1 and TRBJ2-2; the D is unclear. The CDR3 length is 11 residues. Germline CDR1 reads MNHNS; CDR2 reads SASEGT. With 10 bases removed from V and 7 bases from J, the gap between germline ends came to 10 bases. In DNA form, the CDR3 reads TGTGCCACCCGGTGGAGCGGGGAGCTGTTTTTT. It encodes CATRWSGELFF.

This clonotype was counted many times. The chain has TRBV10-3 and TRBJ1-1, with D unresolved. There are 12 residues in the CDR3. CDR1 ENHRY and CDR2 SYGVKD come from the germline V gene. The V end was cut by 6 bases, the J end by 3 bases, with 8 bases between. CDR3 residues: CAIREMDTEAFF. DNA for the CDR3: TGTGCCATCAGGGAGATGGACACTGAAGCTTTCTTT.

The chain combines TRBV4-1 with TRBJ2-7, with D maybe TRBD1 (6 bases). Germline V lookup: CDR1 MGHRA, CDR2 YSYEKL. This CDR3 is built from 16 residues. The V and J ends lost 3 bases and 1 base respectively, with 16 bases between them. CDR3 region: CASSHPPARGSYEQYF. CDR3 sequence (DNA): TGCGCCAGCAGCCATCCCCCAGCGAGGGGGTCCTACGAGCAGTACTTC.

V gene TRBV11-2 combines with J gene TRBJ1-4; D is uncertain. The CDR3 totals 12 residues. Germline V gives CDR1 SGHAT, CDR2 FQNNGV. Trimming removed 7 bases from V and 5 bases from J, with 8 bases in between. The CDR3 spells CASTFLNEKLFF. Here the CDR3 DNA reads TGTGCCAGCACCTTCTTGAATGAAAAACTGTTTTTT.

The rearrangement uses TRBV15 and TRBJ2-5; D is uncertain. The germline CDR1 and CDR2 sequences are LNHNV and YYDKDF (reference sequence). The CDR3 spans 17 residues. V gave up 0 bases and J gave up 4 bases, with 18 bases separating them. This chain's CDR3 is CATSRDITVGLLETQYF. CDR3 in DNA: TGTGCCACCAGCAGAGATATAACAGTCGGCCTTCTAGAGACCCAGTACTTC.

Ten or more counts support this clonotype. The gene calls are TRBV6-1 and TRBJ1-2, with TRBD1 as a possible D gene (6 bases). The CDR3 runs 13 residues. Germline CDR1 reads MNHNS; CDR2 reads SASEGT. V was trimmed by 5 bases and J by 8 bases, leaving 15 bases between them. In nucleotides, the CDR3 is TGTGCCAGCAGTCGTTTTACAGGGTACGGCTACACCTTC. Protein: CASSRFTGYGYTF.

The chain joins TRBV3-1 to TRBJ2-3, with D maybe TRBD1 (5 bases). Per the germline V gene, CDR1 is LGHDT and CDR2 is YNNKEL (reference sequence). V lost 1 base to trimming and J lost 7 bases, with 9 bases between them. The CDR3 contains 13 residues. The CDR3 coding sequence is TGTGCCAGCAGCCAAGCAGACAGCTATACGCAGTATTTT. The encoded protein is CASSQADSYTQYF.